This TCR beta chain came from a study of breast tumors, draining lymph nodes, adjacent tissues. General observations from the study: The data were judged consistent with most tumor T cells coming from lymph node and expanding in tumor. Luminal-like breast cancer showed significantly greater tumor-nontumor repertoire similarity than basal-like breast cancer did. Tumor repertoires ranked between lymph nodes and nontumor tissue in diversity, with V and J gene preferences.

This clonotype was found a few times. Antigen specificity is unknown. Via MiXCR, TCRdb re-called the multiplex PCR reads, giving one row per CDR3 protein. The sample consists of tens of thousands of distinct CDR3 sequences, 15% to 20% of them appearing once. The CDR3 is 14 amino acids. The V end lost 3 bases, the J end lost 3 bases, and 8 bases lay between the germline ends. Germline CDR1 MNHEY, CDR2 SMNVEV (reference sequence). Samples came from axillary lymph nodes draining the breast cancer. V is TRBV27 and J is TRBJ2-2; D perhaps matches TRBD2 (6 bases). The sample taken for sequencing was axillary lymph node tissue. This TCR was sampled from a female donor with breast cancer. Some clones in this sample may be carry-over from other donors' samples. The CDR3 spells CASSFWGDTGELFF. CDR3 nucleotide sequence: TGTGCCAGCAGTTTTTGGGGGGACACCGGGGAGCTGTTTTTT.